This T cell receptor (beta chain) was profiled in a study of T cells in Graves' hyperthyroidism and ophthalmopathy. This clonotype has ten or more counts. Germline V CDR1 and CDR2: LGHNA, YNFKEQ. V trimming: 0 bases; J trimming: 12 bases; junction bases outside the gene matches: 6. This CDR3 spans 13 amino acids. The TCR beta CDR3 regions underwent amplification using RNA transcripts as the source. RT-PCR in the first round (using the HTBI primer set) targeted the TCR CDR3. Using its own MiXCR run on the multiplex PCR reads, TCRdb lists one record per CDR3 protein. In the table there are nearly 750,000 distinct CDR3 sequences, about a third of which are singletons.

The clonotype was recovered from a woman in her forties with Graves' hyperthyroidism. The chain carries TRBV4-2 and TRBJ1-2, with TRBD1 matching over 8 bases. Sequencing was performed on blood. CDR3 bases: TGTGCCAGCAGCCAAGAGACAGGGGAGGACGACACCTTC. It is translated as CASSQETGEDDTF.